The entry below gives a single T cell receptor beta chain sequence along with its context. Sequencing was performed with immunoSEQ multiplex PCR; in TCRdb, only in-frame clones are kept and a portion is missing. This sample carries about 2.2 million clones, just over 90% of them seen once, and the ten largest clones take about 1.6%. The naive CD8 subset, CD45RO-negative cells positively selected for CCR7, excluded terminally differentiated effector memory CD45RA+ cells. The sample is drawn from a study of shared clonotypes between healthy human individuals. The V end was cut by 0 bases, the J end by 8 bases, with 10 bases between. There are 14 residues in the CDR3. Germline assignment: CDR1 MNHEY and CDR2 SMNVEV (reference sequence).

The receptor was derived from a man aged 18 to 30 in good health. Some clones in this sample may be carry-over from other donors' samples. The sequenced material came from naive CD8+ T cells from PBMCs. The chain combines TRBV27 with TRBJ1-4; D uncertain. The CDR3 DNA reads as TGTGCCAGCAGTTTATCACGGGCGGGGGAAAAACTGTTTTTT. Translated: CASSLSRAGEKLFF.